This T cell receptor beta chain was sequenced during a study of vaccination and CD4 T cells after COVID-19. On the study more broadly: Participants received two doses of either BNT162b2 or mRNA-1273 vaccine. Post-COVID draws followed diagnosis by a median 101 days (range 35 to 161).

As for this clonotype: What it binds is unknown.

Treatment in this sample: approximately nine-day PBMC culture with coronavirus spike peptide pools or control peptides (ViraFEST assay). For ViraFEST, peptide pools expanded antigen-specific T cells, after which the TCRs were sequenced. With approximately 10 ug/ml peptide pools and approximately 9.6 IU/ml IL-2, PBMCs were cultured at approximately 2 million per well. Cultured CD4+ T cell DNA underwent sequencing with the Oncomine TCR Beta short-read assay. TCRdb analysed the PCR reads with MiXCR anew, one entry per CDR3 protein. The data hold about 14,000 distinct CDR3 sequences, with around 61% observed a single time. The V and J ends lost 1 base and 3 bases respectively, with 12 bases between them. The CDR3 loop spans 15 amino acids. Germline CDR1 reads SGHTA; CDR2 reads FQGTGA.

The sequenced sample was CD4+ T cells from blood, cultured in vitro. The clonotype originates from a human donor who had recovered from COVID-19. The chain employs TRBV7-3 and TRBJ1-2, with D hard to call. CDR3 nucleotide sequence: TGTGCCAGCAGCTTAAGGGCCGAAGAAGACTATGGCTACACCTTC. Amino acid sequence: CASSLRAEEDYGYTF.